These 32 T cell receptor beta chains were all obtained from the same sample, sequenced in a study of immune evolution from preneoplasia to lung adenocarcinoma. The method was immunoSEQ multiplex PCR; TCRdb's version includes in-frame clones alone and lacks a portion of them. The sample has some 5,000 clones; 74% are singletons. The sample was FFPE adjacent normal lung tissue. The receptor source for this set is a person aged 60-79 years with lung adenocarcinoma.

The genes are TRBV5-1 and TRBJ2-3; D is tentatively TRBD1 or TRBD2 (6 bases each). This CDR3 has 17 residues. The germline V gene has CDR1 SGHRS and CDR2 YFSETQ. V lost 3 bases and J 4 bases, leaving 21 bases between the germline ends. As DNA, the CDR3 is TGCGCCAGCAGCTCCCCTGAGTCCGGGGGCATGGCAGATACGCAGTATTTT. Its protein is CASSSPESGGMADTQYF. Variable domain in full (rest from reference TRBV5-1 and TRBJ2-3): KAGVTQTPRYLIKTRGQQVTLSCSPISGHRSVSWYQQTPGQGLQFLFEYFSETQRNKGNFPGRFSGRQFSNSRSEMNVSTLELGDSALYLCASSSPESGGMADTQYFGPGTRLTVL.

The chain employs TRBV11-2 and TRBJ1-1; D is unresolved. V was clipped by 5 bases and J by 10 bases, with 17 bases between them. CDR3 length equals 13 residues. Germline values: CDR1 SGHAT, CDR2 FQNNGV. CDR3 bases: TGTGCCAGCAGCACCGGCCAAGGGATTTCAGCTTTCTTT. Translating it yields CASSTGQGISAFF.

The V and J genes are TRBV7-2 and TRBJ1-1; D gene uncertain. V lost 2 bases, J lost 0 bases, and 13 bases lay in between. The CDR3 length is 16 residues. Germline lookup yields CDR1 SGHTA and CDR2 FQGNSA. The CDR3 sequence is CASSLSGGPLNTEAFF. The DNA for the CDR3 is TGTGCCAGCAGCTTAAGCGGCGGGCCTCTGAACACTGAAGCTTTCTTT.

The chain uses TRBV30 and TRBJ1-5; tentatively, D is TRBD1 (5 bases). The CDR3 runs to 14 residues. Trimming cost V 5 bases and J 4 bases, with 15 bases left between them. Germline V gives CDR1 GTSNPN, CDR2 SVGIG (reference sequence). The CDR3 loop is CAWDRDGGNQPQHF. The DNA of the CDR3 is TGTGCCTGGGACCGGGATGGGGGTAATCAGCCCCAGCATTTT.

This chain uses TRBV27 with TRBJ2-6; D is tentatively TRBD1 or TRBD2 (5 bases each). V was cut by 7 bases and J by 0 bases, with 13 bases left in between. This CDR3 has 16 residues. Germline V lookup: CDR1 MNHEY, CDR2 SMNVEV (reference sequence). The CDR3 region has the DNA TGTGCCAGCACCCCGGGACGGAACTCTGGGGCCAACGTCCTGACTTTC. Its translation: CASTPGRNSGANVLTF. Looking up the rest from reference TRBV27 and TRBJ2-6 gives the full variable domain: EAQVTQNPRYLITVTGKKLTVTCSQNMNHEYMSWYRQDPGLGLRQIYYSMNVEVTDKGDVPEGYKVSRKEKRNFPLILESPSPNQTSLYFCASTPGRNSGANVLTFGAGSRLTVL.

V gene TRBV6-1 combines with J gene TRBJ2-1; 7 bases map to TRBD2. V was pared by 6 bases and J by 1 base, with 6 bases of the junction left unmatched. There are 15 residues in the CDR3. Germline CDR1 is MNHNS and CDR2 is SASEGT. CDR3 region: CASSPEGGSYNEQFF. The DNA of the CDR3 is TGTGCCAGCAGCCCGGAGGGAGGGTCCTACAATGAGCAGTTCTTC.

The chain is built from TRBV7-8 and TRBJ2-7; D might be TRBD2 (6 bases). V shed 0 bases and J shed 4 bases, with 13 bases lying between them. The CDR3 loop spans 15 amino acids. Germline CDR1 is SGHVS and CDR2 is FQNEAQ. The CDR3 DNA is TGTGCCAGCAGCTTAGCCACTAGCTCCCTTTACGAGCAGTACTTC. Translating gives CASSLATSSLYEQYF.

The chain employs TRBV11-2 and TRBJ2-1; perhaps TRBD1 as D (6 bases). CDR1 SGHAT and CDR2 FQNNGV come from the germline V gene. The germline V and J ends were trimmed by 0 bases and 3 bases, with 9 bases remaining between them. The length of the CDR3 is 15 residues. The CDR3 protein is CASSLETGLYNEQFF. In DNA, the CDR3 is TGTGCCAGCAGCTTAGAGACAGGTCTCTACAATGAGCAGTTCTTC.

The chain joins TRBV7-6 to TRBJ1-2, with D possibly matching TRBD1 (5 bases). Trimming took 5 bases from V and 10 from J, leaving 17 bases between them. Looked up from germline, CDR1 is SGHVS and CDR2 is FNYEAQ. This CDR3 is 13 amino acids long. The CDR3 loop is CASSLRQGKDYTF. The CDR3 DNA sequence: TGTGCCAGCAGCCTTCGGCAGGGCAAAGACTACACCTTC.

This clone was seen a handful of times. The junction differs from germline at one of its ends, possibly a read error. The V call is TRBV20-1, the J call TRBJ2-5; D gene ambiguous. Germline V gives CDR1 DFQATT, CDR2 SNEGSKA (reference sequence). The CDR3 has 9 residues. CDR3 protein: CSARETQYF. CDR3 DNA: TGCAGTGCTCGAGAGACCCAGTACTTC.

CDR3 sequence (DNA): TGTGCCAGCAGCTCACAAGCGGGCTACTATGGCTACACCTTC. The encoded protein is CASSSQAGYYGYTF. This sequence joins TRBV11-2 and TRBJ1-2; D is uncertain. The CDR3 has 14 residues. Germline V gives CDR1 SGHAT, CDR2 FQNNGV. V shed 4 bases and J shed 3 bases, with 12 bases lying between them.

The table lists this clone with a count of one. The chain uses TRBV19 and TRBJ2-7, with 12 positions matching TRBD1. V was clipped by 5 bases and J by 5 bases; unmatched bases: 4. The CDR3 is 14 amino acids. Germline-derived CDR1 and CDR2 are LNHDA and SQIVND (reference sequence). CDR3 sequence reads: CASSSGTGGNEQYF. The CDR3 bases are TGTGCCAGTAGTTCCGGGACAGGGGGCAACGAGCAGTACTTC.

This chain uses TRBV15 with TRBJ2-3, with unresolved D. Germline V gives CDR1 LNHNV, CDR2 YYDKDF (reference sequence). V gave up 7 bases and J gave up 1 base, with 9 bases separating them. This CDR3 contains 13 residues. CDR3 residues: CATKGWGTDTQYF. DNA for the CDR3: TGTGCCACCAAAGGATGGGGCACAGATACGCAGTATTTT.

CDR3: CASRREGANEKLFF. The CDR3 DNA follows: TGTGCCAGCAGGAGGGAGGGGGCTAATGAAAAACTGTTTTTT. This rearrangement joins TRBV28 to TRBJ1-4; a possible D gene is TRBD1 (6 bases). Trimming cost V 6 bases and J 3 bases, with 11 bases left between them. The CDR3 runs to 14 residues. Germline-derived CDR1 and CDR2 are MDHEN and SYDVKM.

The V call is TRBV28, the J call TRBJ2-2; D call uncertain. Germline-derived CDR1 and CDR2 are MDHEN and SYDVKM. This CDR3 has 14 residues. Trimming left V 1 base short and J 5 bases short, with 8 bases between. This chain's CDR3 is CASSLLTDTGELFF. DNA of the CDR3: TGTGCCAGCAGTTTATTGACCGATACCGGGGAGCTGTTTTTT. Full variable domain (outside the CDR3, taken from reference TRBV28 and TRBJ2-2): DVKVTQSSRYLVKRTGEKVFLECVQDMDHENMFWYRQDPGLGLRLIYFSYDVKMKEKGDIPEGYSVSREKKERFSLILESASTNQTSMYLCASSLLTDTGELFFGEGSRLTVL.

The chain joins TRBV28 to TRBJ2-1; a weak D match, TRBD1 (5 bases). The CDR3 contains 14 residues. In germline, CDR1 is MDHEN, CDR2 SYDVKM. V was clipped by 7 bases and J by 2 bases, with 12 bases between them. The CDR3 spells CASTVDSTYNEQFF. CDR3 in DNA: TGTGCCAGCACCGTTGACAGCACCTACAATGAGCAGTTCTTC. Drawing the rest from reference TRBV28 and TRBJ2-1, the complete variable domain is DVKVTQSSRYLVKRTGEKVFLECVQDMDHENMFWYRQDPGLGLRLIYFSYDVKMKEKGDIPEGYSVSREKKERFSLILESASTNQTSMYLCASTVDSTYNEQFFGPGTRLTVL.

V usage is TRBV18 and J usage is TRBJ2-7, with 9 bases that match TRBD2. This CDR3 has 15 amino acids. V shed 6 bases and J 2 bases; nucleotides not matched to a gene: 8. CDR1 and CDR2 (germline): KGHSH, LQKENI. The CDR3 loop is CASSPLSGRAYEQYF. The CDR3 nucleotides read TGTGCCAGCTCCCCCCTTAGCGGGAGAGCCTACGAGCAGTACTTC.

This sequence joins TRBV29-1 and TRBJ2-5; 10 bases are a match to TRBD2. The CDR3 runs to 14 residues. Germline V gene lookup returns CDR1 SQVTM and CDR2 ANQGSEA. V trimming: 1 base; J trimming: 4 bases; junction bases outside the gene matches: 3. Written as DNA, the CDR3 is TGCAGCGTTGAAGGAGCGGGAGGGGGAGAGACCCAGTACTTC. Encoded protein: CSVEGAGGGETQYF.

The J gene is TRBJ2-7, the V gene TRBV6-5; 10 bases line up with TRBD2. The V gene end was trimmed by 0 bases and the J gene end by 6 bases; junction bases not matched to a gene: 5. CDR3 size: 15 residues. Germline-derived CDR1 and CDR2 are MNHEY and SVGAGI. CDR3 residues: CASSYSKREGVEQYF. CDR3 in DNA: TGTGCCAGCAGTTACTCGAAGCGGGAGGGGGTCGAGCAGTACTTC.

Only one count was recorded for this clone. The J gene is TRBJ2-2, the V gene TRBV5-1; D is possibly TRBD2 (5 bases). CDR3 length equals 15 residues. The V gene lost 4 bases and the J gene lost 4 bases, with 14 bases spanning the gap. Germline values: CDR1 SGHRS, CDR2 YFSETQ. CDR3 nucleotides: TGCGCCAGCAGCCAAGACATGGCGGGCACCGGGGAGCTGTTTTTT. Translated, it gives CASSQDMAGTGELFF.

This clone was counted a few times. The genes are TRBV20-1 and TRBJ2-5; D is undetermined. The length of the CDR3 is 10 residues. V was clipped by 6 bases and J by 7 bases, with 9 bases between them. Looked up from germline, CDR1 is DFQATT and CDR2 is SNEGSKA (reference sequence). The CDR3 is CSALLGTQYF. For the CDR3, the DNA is TGCAGTGCGCTTTTGGGGACCCAGTACTTC.

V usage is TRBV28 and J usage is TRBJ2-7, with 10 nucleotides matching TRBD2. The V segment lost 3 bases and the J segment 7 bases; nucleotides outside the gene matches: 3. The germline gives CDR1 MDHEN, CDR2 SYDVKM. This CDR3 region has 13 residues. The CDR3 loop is CASSFSLAGEQYF. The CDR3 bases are TGTGCCAGCAGTTTTTCACTAGCGGGAGAGCAGTACTTC.

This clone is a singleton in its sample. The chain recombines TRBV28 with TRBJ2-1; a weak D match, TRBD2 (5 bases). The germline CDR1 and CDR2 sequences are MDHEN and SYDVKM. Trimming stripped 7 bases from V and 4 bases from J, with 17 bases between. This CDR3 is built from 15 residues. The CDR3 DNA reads TGTGCCAGCATGTCCAGCGAAAGACTATACAATGAGCAGTTCTTC. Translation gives CASMSSERLYNEQFF.

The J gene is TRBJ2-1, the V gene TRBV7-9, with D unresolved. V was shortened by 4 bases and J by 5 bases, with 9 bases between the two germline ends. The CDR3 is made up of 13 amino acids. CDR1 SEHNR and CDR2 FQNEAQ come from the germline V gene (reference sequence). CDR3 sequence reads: CASSSIIHNEQFF. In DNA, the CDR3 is TGTGCCAGCAGCTCAATTATCCACAATGAGCAGTTCTTC.

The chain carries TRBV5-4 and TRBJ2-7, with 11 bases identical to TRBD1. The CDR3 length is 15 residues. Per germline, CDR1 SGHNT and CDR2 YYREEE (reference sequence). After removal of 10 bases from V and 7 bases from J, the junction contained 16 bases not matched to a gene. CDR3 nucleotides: TGTGCCGCCGGTGGGACAGGGGGTGATTTGGGGGAGCAGTACTTC. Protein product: CAAGGTGGDLGEQYF.

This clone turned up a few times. CDR3 residues: CASSLVRSSLGTDTQYF. The CDR3 DNA is TGCGCCAGCAGCTTGGTCCGCTCGTCCTTGGGCACAGATACGCAGTATTTT. This sequence joins TRBV5-1 and TRBJ2-3; D call uncertain. V lost 0 bases and J 1 base, leaving 15 bases between the germline ends. The germline V gene encodes CDR1 SGHRS and CDR2 YFSETQ. This CDR3 spans 17 amino acids.

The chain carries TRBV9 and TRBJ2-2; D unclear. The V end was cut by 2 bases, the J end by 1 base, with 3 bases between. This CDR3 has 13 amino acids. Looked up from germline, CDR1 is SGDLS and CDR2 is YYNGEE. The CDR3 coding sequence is TGTGCCAGCAGCGTTGGGAACACCGGGGAGCTGTTTTTT. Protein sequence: CASSVGNTGELFF.

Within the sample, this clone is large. In DNA form, the CDR3 reads TGCGCCAGCAGCCTCCCTTCGACTAGCGGGTACACCTACGAGCAGTACTTC. This translates into CASSLPSTSGYTYEQYF. The V call is TRBV4-1, the J call TRBJ2-7; 10 bases are shared with TRBD2. The CDR3 totals 17 residues. Germline CDR1 MGHRA, CDR2 YSYEKL. The V gene end was trimmed by 4 bases and the J gene end by 2 bases; junction bases not matched to a gene: 11.

The CDR3 bases are TGTGCCAGCAGCTTAGGAGGGGCTAATGAAAAACTGTTTTTT. Translated: CASSLGGANEKLFF. The chain is built from TRBV7-8 and TRBJ1-4, with D possibly being TRBD1 (5 bases). The germline V and J ends were trimmed by 1 base and 3 bases, with 6 bases remaining between them. Germline V gene lookup returns CDR1 SGHVS and CDR2 FQNEAQ. There are 14 residues in the CDR3. The full variable domain, in which reference TRBV7-8 and TRBJ1-4 provide the parts outside the CDR3, is GAGVSQSPRYKVAKRGQDVALRCDPISGHVSLFWYQQALGQGPEFLTYFQNEAQLDKSGLPSDRFFAERPEGSVSTLKIQRTQQEDSAVYLCASSLGGANEKLFFGSGTQLSVL.

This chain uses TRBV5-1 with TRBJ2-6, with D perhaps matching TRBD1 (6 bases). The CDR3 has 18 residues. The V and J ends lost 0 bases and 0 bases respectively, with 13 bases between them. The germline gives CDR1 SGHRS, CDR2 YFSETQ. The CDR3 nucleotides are TGCGCCAGCAGCTTGGTTGGGACAAGTACCTCTGGGGCCAACGTCCTGACTTTC. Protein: CASSLVGTSTSGANVLTF. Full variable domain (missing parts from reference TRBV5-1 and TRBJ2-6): KAGVTQTPRYLIKTRGQQVTLSCSPISGHRSVSWYQQTPGQGLQFLFEYFSETQRNKGNFPGRFSGRQFSNSRSEMNVSTLELGDSALYLCASSLVGTSTSGANVLTFGAGSRLTVL.

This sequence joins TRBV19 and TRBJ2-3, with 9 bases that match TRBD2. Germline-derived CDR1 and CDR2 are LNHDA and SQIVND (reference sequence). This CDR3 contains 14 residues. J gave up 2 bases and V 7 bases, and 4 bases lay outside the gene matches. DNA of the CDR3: TGTGCCAGTAAGAGCGGGAGGCCCACAGATACGCAGTATTTT. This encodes CASKSGRPTDTQYF.

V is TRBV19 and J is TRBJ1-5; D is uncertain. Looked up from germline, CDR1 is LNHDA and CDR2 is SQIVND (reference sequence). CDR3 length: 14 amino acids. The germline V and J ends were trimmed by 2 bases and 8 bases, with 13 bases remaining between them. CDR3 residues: CASSINGGLEPQHF. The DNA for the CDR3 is TGTGCCAGTAGTATAAACGGAGGATTAGAGCCCCAGCATTTT.